The 12 T cell receptor beta chains in this list originate from one sample, sequenced in a study of cytomegalovirus exposure and HLA in healthy donors. The PCR contained 60 Vbeta and 13 Jbeta primers. Repertoires were generated with immunoSEQ multiplex PCR, while TCRdb's copy carries only in-frame clones and drops some. The sample consists of some 170,000 clones, about 9.4% of them appearing once. Sequences were obtained from PBMCs. Every receptor here comes from a woman between 25 and 40 years old in good health and CMV-seropositive.

The rearrangement joins TRBV4-2 to TRBJ2-3; D remains unclear. V was clipped by 6 bases and J by 1 base, with 8 bases between them. Germline V lookup: CDR1 LGHNA, CDR2 YNFKEQ. The CDR3 spans 13 residues. CDR3 coding DNA: TGTGCCAGCAGGCGAAGCGGCACAGATACGCAGTATTTT. This encodes CASRRSGTDTQYF.

The chain links TRBV27 to TRBJ2-2; the D gene is possibly TRBD1 (5 bases). Trimming left V 3 bases short and J 6 bases short, with 14 bases between. CDR3 length equals 15 residues. CDR1 and CDR2 (germline): MNHEY, SMNVEV (reference sequence). The CDR3 region is CASSFRQGYAGELFF. Written as DNA, the CDR3 is TGTGCCAGCAGTTTCCGGCAGGGCTACGCCGGGGAGCTGTTTTTT.

The chain recombines TRBV5-1 with TRBJ1-1, with D possibly being TRBD1 (6 bases). The length of the CDR3 is 15 residues. Germline lookup yields CDR1 SGHRS and CDR2 YFSETQ. V lost 4 bases and J lost 0, with 13 bases in between. In nucleotides, the CDR3 is TGCGCCAGCAGCACAAGGGGACATATGAACACTGAAGCTTTCTTT. It yields the protein CASSTRGHMNTEAFF.

This clone was detected a few times. The chain carries TRBV28 and TRBJ2-7; 10 bases align to TRBD2. V lost 3 bases, J lost 7 bases, and 9 bases stayed unmatched. CDR3 length equals 15 residues. Germline values: CDR1 MDHEN, CDR2 SYDVKM. CDR3: CASSFEREGRGEQYF. CDR3 nucleotides: TGTGCCAGCAGTTTTGAGCGGGAGGGCCGAGGAGAGCAGTACTTC.

The table lists this clone with a few counts. This rearrangement joins TRBV4-1 to TRBJ2-7, with D unclear. The V gene's germline CDR1 is MGHRA and CDR2 YSYEKL. The CDR3 runs to 15 residues. Trimming stripped 4 bases from V and 5 bases from J, with 18 bases between. The CDR3 bases are TGCGCCAGCAGCCGGCAGTCGGAGCCCTACGACGAGCAGTACTTC. Encoded protein: CASSRQSEPYDEQYF.

The chain links TRBV7-8 to TRBJ2-7; D is unresolved. There are 15 residues in the CDR3. With 2 bases removed from V and 6 bases from J, the gap between germline ends came to 17 bases. Germline CDR1 and CDR2: SGHVS and FQNEAQ. The CDR3 nucleotides are TGTGCCAGCAGCTTATTACCGGGTGGTGGCTTCGAGCAGTACTTC. It encodes CASSLLPGGGFEQYF.

This sequence joins TRBV6-1 and TRBJ2-7, with a weak D call TRBD2 (6 bases). Looked up from germline, CDR1 is MNHNS and CDR2 is SASEGT. This CDR3 region has 14 residues. Trimming left V 7 bases short and J 2 bases short, with 15 bases between. The CDR3 protein is CASIEGGGAYEQYF. The CDR3 DNA follows: TGTGCCAGCATAGAGGGTGGAGGGGCCTACGAGCAGTACTTC.

This clone was recorded a few times. J is TRBJ2-1 and V is TRBV6-5, with D tentatively TRBD1 (5 bases). The germline V gene has CDR1 MNHEY and CDR2 SVGAGI. The CDR3 is 15 amino acids. Between the trimmed V and J ends, which lost 5 bases and 0 bases, there was a span of 11 bases. Here the CDR3 DNA reads TGTGCCAGCAGTCCATACAGGTCCTCCTACAATGAGCAGTTCTTC. It specifies CASSPYRSSYNEQFF.

CDR3 in amino acids: CASSGGEATYSVQFF. CDR3 in DNA: TGTGCCAGCAGTGGAGGGGAGGCTACCTACAGTGTGCAGTTCTTC. The chain has TRBV2 and TRBJ2-1, with D perhaps TRBD2 (6 bases). Per germline, CDR1 SNHLY and CDR2 FYNNEI. Trimming removed 4 bases from V and 12 bases from J, with 22 bases in between. The CDR3 runs to 15 residues.

This clone appeared a few times. This rearrangement joins TRBV5-6 to TRBJ2-5; TRBD2 is a possible D gene (6 bases). The CDR3 is 16 residues long. Germline V gene sequence: CDR1 SGHDT, CDR2 YYEEEE. The ends were cut back, 2 bases at V and 1 base at J, with 15 bases in the middle. As DNA, the CDR3 is TGTGCCAGCAGCTTAGCGGGTAACGCGGTCCAAGAGACCCAGTACTTC. Translation gives CASSLAGNAVQETQYF.

Concerning this clone: One base away lies a much larger clone, so this may be a sequencing read error. This chain joins TRBV7-6 and TRBJ1-1, with D possibly matching TRBD1 (5 bases). The V end was cut by 5 bases, the J end by 1 base, with 8 bases between. Germline lookup yields CDR1 SGHVS and CDR2 FNYEAQ. The CDR3 is made up of 13 amino acids. The CDR3 sequence: CASSLGQNTEAFF. CDR3 nucleotides: TGTGCCAGCAGCCTTGGACAGAACACTGAAGCTTTCTTT.

This chain uses TRBV28 with TRBJ2-7; weak D call: TRBD1 (7 bases). V shed 5 bases and J shed 1 base, with 15 bases lying between them. The CDR3 runs 15 residues. The V gene's germline CDR1 is MDHEN and CDR2 SYDVKM. CDR3 sequence reads: CASSPPGGPSYEQYF. CDR3 sequence (DNA): TGTGCCAGCAGTCCCCCAGGGGGGCCGTCCTACGAGCAGTACTTC.